Listed here are 32 T cell receptor beta chains from one sample, sequenced in a study of blood T cell repertoires in COVID-19. Using immunoSEQ multiplex PCR, the repertoire was profiled, and TCRdb retains in-frame clones only, with some absent. The profile covers approximately 300,000 clones, with 90% appearing a single time and roughly 2.6% taken by the ten largest. The sample taken for sequencing was PBMCs or T cells enriched from blood (not recorded which). These receptors originate from a man in his 60s who had recovered from COVID-19.

The chain joins TRBV10-3 to TRBJ2-5; D might be TRBD1 (5 bases). CDR3 length equals 14 residues. CDR1 is ENHRY and CDR2 is SYGVKD in the germline V gene. Between the trimmed V and J ends, which lost 4 bases and 2 bases, there was a span of 11 bases. The CDR3 coding sequence is TGTGCCATCAGTGGGGGCGGAGATCAAGAGACCCAGTACTTC. This gives the protein CAISGGGDQETQYF.

The chain recombines TRBV18 with TRBJ1-1; 7 bases are shared with TRBD1. The germline gives CDR1 KGHSH, CDR2 LQKENI. The J segment lost 5 bases and the V segment lost 1 base, leaving 10 bases of the junction unmatched. The CDR3 has 16 amino acids. In DNA form, the CDR3 reads TGTGCCAGCTCACCACAAGTCCGCCAGGGGGGTACTGAAGCTTTCTTT. Amino acids: CASSPQVRQGGTEAFF. The variable domain in full, with the rest retrieved from reference TRBV18 and TRBJ1-1, is NAGVMQNPRHLVRRRGQEARLRCSPMKGHSHVYWYRQLPEEGLKFMVYLQKENIIDESGMPKERFSAEFPKEGPSILRIQQVVRGDSAAYFCASSPQVRQGGTEAFFGQGTRLTVV.

This clone has only a few counts. V is TRBV10-2 and J is TRBJ1-1; 7 bases align to TRBD1. This CDR3 spans 14 amino acids. Germline trimming cut 6 bases from V and 7 bases from J; bases unmatched to any gene: 11. Germline V CDR1 and CDR2: WSHSY, SAAADI. In DNA, the CDR3 is TGCGCCAGCAGAGAACAGGGGAACCTCAATGAAGCTTTCTTT. Amino acid sequence: CASREQGNLNEAFF.

This sequence joins TRBV4-3 and TRBJ1-2, with 7 bases fitting TRBD1. With 4 bases clipped from V and 6 bases from J, the junction kept 8 bases outside the gene matches. Germline lookup yields CDR1 LGHNA and CDR2 YSLEER. This CDR3 is 14 amino acids long. The DNA of the CDR3 is TGCGCCAGCAGCCCAGACAGGGAGGTCGATGGCTACACCTTC. Protein sequence: CASSPDREVDGYTF.

The chain is built from TRBV4-3 and TRBJ1-2, with D possibly matching TRBD1 (5 bases). Looked up from germline, CDR1 is LGHNA and CDR2 is YSLEER. The ends were cut back, 0 bases at V and 4 bases at J, with 18 bases in the middle. This CDR3 has 17 residues. DNA of the CDR3: TGCGCCAGCAGCCAAGATCTTCCGGGGGGGGGAAGCTATGGCTACACCTTC. This sequence encodes CASSQDLPGGGSYGYTF.

The CDR3 spells CASSSRQGNTGELFF. The CDR3 coding sequence is TGTGCCAGCAGCTCCCGACAGGGGAACACCGGGGAGCTGTTTTTT. This rearrangement joins TRBV7-6 to TRBJ2-2; TRBD1 matches at 7 bases. Trimming removed 4 bases from V and 1 base from J; junction bases left unmatched: 3. Germline V gene data show CDR1 as SGHVS and CDR2 as FNYEAQ. The CDR3 is made up of 15 amino acids.

This chain links TRBV11-2 with TRBJ2-1, with TRBD2 identical over 8 bases. Germline CDR1 SGHAT, CDR2 FQNNGV. This CDR3 comprises 15 residues. Trimming cost V 1 base and J 10 bases; bases outside gene matches: 9. CDR3 sequence (DNA): TGTGCCAGCAGCTTAGCCGGGGTCGCGGGAGGCGAGCAGTTCTTC. It codes for CASSLAGVAGGEQFF.

J is TRBJ1-5 and V is TRBV19; maybe TRBD1 (6 bases). The V gene lost 4 bases and the J gene lost 4 bases, with 14 bases spanning the gap. The CDR3 is made up of 15 amino acids. The V gene's germline CDR1 is LNHDA and CDR2 SQIVND (reference sequence). The CDR3 DNA reads as TGTGCCAGTAGTAATCCCGGGACATCTAATCAGCCCCAGCATTTT. Translated: CASSNPGTSNQPQHF.

The rearrangement links TRBV5-4 to TRBJ2-7; TRBD1 is a possible D gene (6 bases). This CDR3 is 13 amino acids long. Deletions cut 6 bases from V and 0 bases from J, with 10 bases between. CDR1 SGHNT and CDR2 YYREEE come from the germline V gene (reference sequence). CDR3 loop: CASKRGSSYEQYF. The CDR3, as DNA: TGTGCCAGCAAGAGGGGGAGCTCCTACGAGCAGTACTTC.

A single count supports this clone. The chain combines TRBV7-6 with TRBJ2-2; D is possibly TRBD2 (7 bases). Trimming left V 5 bases short and J 4 bases short, with 17 bases between. The CDR3 is made up of 16 amino acids. The germline V gene encodes CDR1 SGHVS and CDR2 FNYEAQ. CDR3 loop: CASSPGRGAGTGELFF. CDR3 DNA sequence: TGTGCCAGCAGCCCCGGTCGGGGGGCTGGCACCGGGGAGCTGTTTTTT.

The chain carries TRBV5-1 and TRBJ2-1; TRBD2 agrees at 11 bases. With 4 bases clipped from V and 3 bases from J, the junction kept 6 bases outside the gene matches. The CDR3 is 16 residues long. Looked up from germline, CDR1 is SGHRS and CDR2 is YFSETQ. The CDR3 sequence is CASSPLAGGLYNEQFF. The DNA of the CDR3 is TGCGCCAGCAGCCCCTTAGCGGGAGGGCTCTACAATGAGCAGTTCTTC. Using reference TRBV5-1 and TRBJ2-1 for the parts outside the CDR3, the full variable domain is KAGVTQTPRYLIKTRGQQVTLSCSPISGHRSVSWYQQTPGQGLQFLFEYFSETQRNKGNFPGRFSGRQFSNSRSEMNVSTLELGDSALYLCASSPLAGGLYNEQFFGPGTRLTVL.

The V gene is TRBV25-1, the J gene TRBJ1-2, with D possibly being TRBD1 (5 bases). The CDR3 contains 13 residues. Germline lookup yields CDR1 MGHDK and CDR2 SYGVNS. With 6 bases removed from V and 8 bases from J, the gap between germline ends came to 16 bases. The CDR3 DNA sequence: TGTGCCAGCAGCGATTCTTATCCAGGGGGCTACACCTTC. Translated: CASSDSYPGGYTF.

This chain connects TRBV27 to TRBJ2-1; 12 bases agree with TRBD2. V lost 8 bases, J lost 8 bases, and 10 bases stayed unmatched. CDR1 is MNHEY and CDR2 is SMNVEV in the germline V gene (reference sequence). The CDR3 has 15 amino acids. The CDR3 protein is CASRNGLAGGDEQFF. CDR3 nucleotides: TGTGCCAGCCGTAACGGGCTAGCGGGAGGGGATGAGCAGTTCTTC.

The V and J genes are TRBV11-2 and TRBJ2-5; possible D gene TRBD2, 6 bases. CDR3 size: 13 residues. The germline V and J ends were trimmed by 1 base and 5 bases, with 8 bases remaining between them. Germline values: CDR1 SGHAT, CDR2 FQNNGV. DNA for the CDR3: TGTGCCAGCAGCTTAGGCGGGGCGGAGACCCAGTACTTC. Translating it yields CASSLGGAETQYF. The entire variable domain, with the rest obtained from reference TRBV11-2 and TRBJ2-5, is as follows: EAGVAQSPRYKIIEKRQSVAFWCNPISGHATLYWYQQILGQGPKLLIQFQNNGVVDDSQLPKDRFSAERLKGVDSTLKIQPAKLEDSAVYLCASSLGGAETQYFGPGTRLLVL.

The chain has TRBV4-3 and TRBJ2-1; TRBD2 matches at 11 bases. The CDR3 is 16 amino acids. V dropped 2 bases and J dropped 7; count of bases not matched to a gene: 7. Per the germline V gene, CDR1 is LGHNA and CDR2 is YSLEER. The CDR3 is CASSQHSGGARNEQFF. In DNA, the CDR3 is TGCGCCAGCAGCCAACATAGCGGGGGGGCTCGGAATGAGCAGTTCTTC.

The chain has TRBV5-5 and TRBJ2-5; D may be TRBD2 (5 bases). Germline V gene sequence: CDR1 SGHKS, CDR2 YYEKEE (reference sequence). Deletions cut 0 bases from V and 5 bases from J, with 14 bases between. The CDR3 runs to 15 residues. The CDR3 DNA follows: TGTGCCAGCAGCTTGGGTGGATGGGAGCGGGAGACCCAGTACTTC. Its translation is CASSLGGWERETQYF.

The gene calls are TRBV7-9 and TRBJ1-1; 9 nucleotides agree with TRBD1. CDR3 length: 15 residues. Germline V CDR1 and CDR2: SEHNR, FQNEAQ (reference sequence). V was pared by 10 bases and J by 2 bases, with 11 bases of the junction left unmatched. CDR3 bases: TGTGCCATCGATGGGGACAGGGCATATAACACTGAAGCTTTCTTT. The encoded protein is CAIDGDRAYNTEAFF.

The V gene is TRBV21-1, the J gene TRBJ2-5; the listed D gene, TRBD2, was not tested against the DNA. TRBV21-1 is an annotated pseudogene. The CDR3 runs to 21 residues. CDR3 sequence (DNA): TGTGCCAGCAGCAAAGTAGGTTGGACTACCCGACTAGCGGGAGGGAAAGAGACCCAGTACTTC. It specifies CASSKVGWTTRLAGGKETQYF.

This chain links TRBV20-1 with TRBJ1-2; 7 bases are shared with TRBD1. Germline V CDR1 and CDR2: DFQATT, SNEGSKA (reference sequence). The CDR3 totals 11 residues. The ends lost 3 bases at V and 6 bases at J; junction bases unmatched: 1. The DNA for the CDR3 is TGCAGTGCTAGGACAGGGCATGGCTACACCTTC. Translated: CSARTGHGYTF.

CDR3 in DNA: TGCGCCAGCAGCCCGGGGGGCGCAACCTACGAGCAGTACTTC. Encoded protein: CASSPGGATYEQYF. This sequence joins TRBV5-1 and TRBJ2-7, with D tentatively TRBD2 (7 bases). The V end lost 4 bases, the J end lost 2 bases, and 13 bases lay between the germline ends. This CDR3 is built from 14 residues. Germline V gene sequence: CDR1 SGHRS, CDR2 YFSETQ.

J is TRBJ2-3 and V is TRBV2; D is possibly TRBD2 (6 bases). V was shortened by 6 bases and J by 0 bases, with 13 bases between the two germline ends. CDR1 SNHLY and CDR2 FYNNEI come from the germline V gene. The CDR3 consists of 15 residues. CDR3 in DNA: TGTGCCAGCAGACCGACTAGATCCAGCACAGATACGCAGTATTTT. Translating gives CASRPTRSSTDTQYF.

The sample holds a few counts of this clone. The chain joins TRBV11-2 to TRBJ2-7, with TRBD2 matching 10 bases. V shed 3 bases and J 5 bases; nucleotides not matched to a gene: 4. The germline CDR1 and CDR2 sequences are SGHAT and FQNNGV. There are 14 residues in the CDR3. This CDR3 is CASSFSGRADEQYF. In nucleotides, the CDR3 is TGTGCCAGCAGCTTCAGCGGGAGGGCCGACGAGCAGTACTTC.

This clone was seen only a few times. The chain carries TRBV18 and TRBJ2-1, with D maybe TRBD2 (5 bases). The CDR3 runs 14 residues. CDR1 is KGHSH, CDR2 LQKENI, per germline. Trimming left V 6 bases short and J 4 bases short, with 13 bases between. CDR3 region: CASSPPDSYNEQFF. In DNA, the CDR3 is TGTGCCAGCTCCCCGCCGGACTCTTACAATGAGCAGTTCTTC.

The V call is TRBV5-1, the J call TRBJ2-1, with D tentatively TRBD1 (5 bases). The ends were cut back, 5 bases at V and 7 bases at J, with 10 bases in the middle. CDR1 is SGHRS, CDR2 YFSETQ, per germline. CDR3 size: 12 residues. CDR3 in amino acids: CASRDSGNEQFF. In DNA, the CDR3 is TGCGCCAGCAGAGACAGTGGAAATGAGCAGTTCTTC.

This clone showed up just once. The rearrangement uses TRBV29-1 and TRBJ2-7; D possibly corresponds to TRBD1 (6 bases). CDR1 and CDR2 from the germline V gene are SQVTM and ANQGSEA. V was shortened by 5 bases and J by 0 bases, with 17 bases between the two germline ends. This CDR3 comprises 15 residues. CDR3 sequence reads: CSVTWGTGYSYEQYF. CDR3 coding DNA: TGCAGCGTTACTTGGGGCACAGGGTACTCCTACGAGCAGTACTTC.

The CDR3 DNA reads as TGTGCCAGTGGCGGGGGCCCCACAGATACGCAGTATTTT. Its translation is CASGGGPTDTQYF. The chain links TRBV19 to TRBJ2-3, with a weak D call TRBD2 (7 bases). The CDR3 extends over 13 amino acids. Trimming took 8 bases from V and 2 from J, leaving 11 bases between them. CDR1 and CDR2 from the germline V gene are LNHDA and SQIVND (reference sequence).

The chain has TRBV6-2 or TRBV6-3 and TRBJ1-1; D might be TRBD1 (6 bases). Germline CDR1 reads MNHEY; CDR2 reads SVGEGT. This CDR3 region has 15 residues. Trimming took off 1 base at V and 0 bases at J, with 9 bases between the two ends. Here the CDR3 DNA reads TGTGCCAGCAGTTACTTCAGGGGCGTGAACACTGAAGCTTTCTTT. Its protein product is CASSYFRGVNTEAFF.

J is TRBJ2-1 and V is TRBV6-1; 10 bases map to TRBD2. V dropped 3 bases and J dropped 6; count of bases not matched to a gene: 11. CDR1 and CDR2 (germline): MNHNS, SASEGT. The CDR3 covers 17 residues. The CDR3: CASSDLLLAGVGNEQFF. In nucleotides, the CDR3 is TGTGCCAGCAGTGATCTTCTTCTAGCGGGAGTGGGCAATGAGCAGTTCTTC.

The rearrangement uses TRBV6-5 and TRBJ2-5; possibly TRBD2 for D (6 bases). Per germline, CDR1 MNHEY and CDR2 SVGAGI. This CDR3 comprises 13 residues. V was cut by 4 bases and J by 6 bases, with 12 bases left in between. CDR3 DNA: TGTGCCAGCAGTTTTCCGGGGGAGCAGACCCAGTACTTC. This sequence encodes CASSFPGEQTQYF.

The chain is built from TRBV5-5 and TRBJ2-1; 12 positions agree with TRBD2. This CDR3 is built from 16 residues. V lost 4 bases to trimming and J lost 7 bases; unmatched junction nucleotides: 9. CDR1 and CDR2 (germline): SGHKS, YYEKEE (reference sequence). CDR3 protein: CASSNPLAGGWNEQFF. The CDR3 nucleotides read TGTGCCAGCAGCAACCCTCTAGCGGGAGGGTGGAATGAGCAGTTCTTC. Filled out from reference TRBV5-5 and TRBJ2-1, the complete variable domain reads DAGVTQSPTHLIKTRGQQVTLRCSPISGHKSVSWYQQVLGQGPQFIFQYYEKEERGRGNFPDRFSARQFPNYSSELNVNALLLGDSALYLCASSNPLAGGWNEQFFGPGTRLTVL.

The chain combines TRBV5-1 with TRBJ1-2; D is undetermined. The V end was cut by 3 bases, the J end by 4 bases, with 7 bases between. Per germline, CDR1 SGHRS and CDR2 YFSETQ. This CDR3 is 12 amino acids long. The CDR3 protein is CASSSGPYGYTF. In DNA, the CDR3 is TGCGCCAGCAGCTCGGGTCCCTATGGCTACACCTTC.

The chain is built from TRBV15 and TRBJ2-7, with TRBD1 matching 9 bases. Germline V CDR1 and CDR2: LNHNV, YYDKDF (reference sequence). The V gene end was trimmed by 3 bases and the J gene end by 7 bases; junction bases not matched to a gene: 10. The CDR3 extends over 15 amino acids. DNA of the CDR3: TGTGCCACCAGCAGGGGACAGGGTATTTCAATGGAGCAGTACTTC. It translates to CATSRGQGISMEQYF. Drawing the rest from reference TRBV15 and TRBJ2-7, the complete variable domain is DAMVIQNPRYQVTQFGKPVTLSCSQTLNHNVMYWYQQKSSQAPKLLFHYYDKDFNNEADTPDNFQSRRPNTSFCFLDIRSPGLGDTAMYLCATSRGQGISMEQYFGPGTRLTVT.